This T cell receptor (beta chain) came from a study of control samples from healthy donors and cancer patients. Generated by immunoSEQ multiplex PCR, the TCRdb table keeps only in-frame clones and is missing some. The top ten hold around 10% of the sample, which has around 84,000 clones, roughly 84% seen once. The TCR comes from a man in his fifties or sixties with head and neck cancer. The sequencing input was PBMCs.

CDR3 sequence: CASSFLAGSLADTQYF. CDR3 DNA: TGTGCCAGCAGCTTCCTAGCGGGGTCCCTCGCAGATACGCAGTATTTT. The chain has TRBV7-2 and TRBJ2-3, with TRBD2 matching 9 bases. The junction had 8 bases not matched to a gene; V was cut back by 3 bases and J by 4 bases. This CDR3 spans 16 amino acids. Looked up from germline, CDR1 is SGHTA and CDR2 is FQGNSA.